This T cell receptor (beta chain) was found in a study of shared T cell receptors in the human thymus. The method was immunoSEQ multiplex PCR; TCRdb's version includes in-frame clones alone and lacks a portion of them. This table holds 600,000 or so clones, about 89% found once. This CDR3 region has 16 residues. Germline V CDR1 and CDR2: SGDLS, YYNGEE. Trimming took 0 bases from V and 5 from J, leaving 17 bases between them. The same data also went into a second study, on human thymus T cells. Turning to that study: What appeared biased in thymic and blood repertoires was the usage of V and J genes. Related studies noted strongly shared thymic repertoires across unrelated people.

The sample comprised thymocytes. V and J are TRBV9 and TRBJ2-5, with D possibly being TRBD2 (6 bases). The sequence derives from a boy younger than two with a congenital heart defect. The CDR3 region has the DNA TGTGCCAGCAGCGTAGATGGGGCGGGGAGAGACGAGACCCAGTACTTC. Protein: CASSVDGAGRDETQYF.